One and the same sample provided the 28 T cell receptor beta chains below, sequenced in a study of CD8 T cells in ankylosing spondylitis. Overall study findings and caveats: One TCR beta motif, made up of eight highly homologous variants, appeared characteristic of ankylosing spondylitis blood.

These receptors lack a known antigen. TCRdb re-called the 5' RACE reads with MiXCR, one entry per CDR3 protein. Counted here are about 480,000 distinct CDR3 sequences, roughly 17% occurring once; the ten biggest clones make up just over 1%. Sequenced input: blood, either unsorted or a sorted T cell fraction (not recorded which). The receptors were sampled from a male donor with ankylosing spondylitis.

The chain joins TRBV2 to TRBJ1-5; TRBD1 matches at 8 bases. Germline CDR1 reads SNHLY; CDR2 reads FYNNEI. This CDR3 comprises 15 residues. The J segment lost 6 bases and the V segment lost 2 bases, leaving 6 bases of the junction unmatched. The chain's CDR3 is CASSELAGGIQPQHF. The CDR3 DNA reads as TGTGCCAGCAGTGAACTGGCAGGGGGCATTCAGCCCCAGCATTTT.

There are many counts of this clonotype. The chain couples TRBV7-8 to TRBJ2-7; 7 nucleotides agree with TRBD1. The germline gives CDR1 SGHVS, CDR2 FQNEAQ. Unmatched junction bases numbered 5, after V lost 5 bases and J lost 4 bases. The length of the CDR3 is 13 residues. The CDR3 is CASSQGQDYEQYF. The CDR3 region has the DNA TGTGCCAGCAGCCAAGGACAGGATTACGAGCAGTACTTC.

This clonotype was seen more than once but under ten times. The rearrangement joins TRBV20-1 to TRBJ1-5; D might be TRBD1 (6 bases). CDR3 size: 15 residues. Trimming took off 6 bases at V and 7 bases at J, with 22 bases between the two ends. The germline V gene has CDR1 DFQATT and CDR2 SNEGSKA (reference sequence). The CDR3 coding sequence is TGCAGTGCAACCTTGCCTGGGGGCTTAGAGCAGCCCCAGCATTTT. This gives the protein CSATLPGGLEQPQHF.

This clonotype was seen more than once but under ten times. The J gene is TRBJ2-2, the V gene TRBV19; D might be TRBD1 (6 bases). V shed 6 bases and J shed 0 bases, with 11 bases lying between them. The germline CDR1 and CDR2 sequences are LNHDA and SQIVND (reference sequence). The CDR3 is 15 residues long. The CDR3 sequence: CASRNRAPNTGELFF. The CDR3 DNA is TGTGCCAGTAGAAACAGGGCCCCGAACACCGGGGAGCTGTTTTTT.

The chain uses TRBV4-2 and TRBJ1-2; 7 bases line up with TRBD1. V shed 4 bases, J shed 5 bases, and the junction held 7 bases outside the gene matches. Germline CDR1 reads LGHNA; CDR2 reads YNFKEQ. CDR3 length: 14 residues. In DNA, the CDR3 is TGTGCCAGCAGCCTTACGACAGGGTCATATGGCTACACCTTC. Protein: CASSLTTGSYGYTF.

In its sample, this clonotype was seen many times. This chain links TRBV20-1 with TRBJ1-1; D call uncertain. The V end was cut by 6 bases, the J end by 2 bases, with 16 bases between. The germline CDR1 and CDR2 sequences are DFQATT and SNEGSKA (reference sequence). This CDR3 is 14 amino acids long. The CDR3 coding sequence is TGCAGTGCCCCCGCTGGCAGGAAAAACACTGAAGCTTTCTTT. This translates into CSAPAGRKNTEAFF.

The J gene is TRBJ1-3, the V gene TRBV6-2 or TRBV6-3, with TRBD1 as a possible D gene (5 bases). The CDR3 is made up of 20 amino acids. V was shortened by 0 bases and J by 0 bases, with 21 bases between the two germline ends. Germline V gives CDR1 MNHEY, CDR2 SVGEGT. The CDR3 sequence: CASSYSPPGGDRGSGNTIYF. The CDR3 DNA reads as TGTGCCAGCAGTTACTCGCCCCCCGGAGGGGATCGCGGCTCTGGAAACACCATATATTTT.

This clonotype was seen more than once but under ten times. This sequence joins TRBV3-1 and TRBJ1-6; D is undetermined. CDR1 is LGHDT and CDR2 is YNNKEL in the germline V gene (reference sequence). Trimming stripped 1 base from V and 4 bases from J, with 8 bases between. The CDR3 is 15 amino acids. This chain's CDR3 is CASSQGRMYNSPLHF. In DNA form, the CDR3 reads TGTGCCAGCAGCCAAGGACGGATGTATAATTCACCCCTCCACTTT.

This clonotype was observed at least ten times. The V and J genes are TRBV12-3 or TRBV12-4 and TRBJ1-1, with 7 nucleotides matching TRBD1. This CDR3 has 11 amino acids. Unmatched junction bases numbered 1, after V lost 8 bases and J lost 4 bases. The CDR3 nucleotides are TGTGCCAGCGACAGGGTCACTGAAGCTTTCTTT. Translation: CASDRVTEAFF.

In its sample, this clonotype was seen a few times. The CDR3 loop is CASSPRLDWKHNQPQHF. CDR3 DNA: TGTGCCAGCTCACCACGATTAGACTGGAAGCATAATCAGCCCCAGCATTTT. This chain joins TRBV18 and TRBJ1-5; D is uncertain. V shed 1 base and J shed 4 bases, with 17 bases lying between them. The CDR3 covers 17 residues. The germline gives CDR1 KGHSH, CDR2 LQKENI. The full variable domain, completed using reference TRBV18 and TRBJ1-5, is NAGVMQNPRHLVRRRGQEARLRCSPMKGHSHVYWYRQLPEEGLKFMVYLQKENIIDESGMPKERFSAEFPKEGPSILRIQQVVRGDSAAYFCASSPRLDWKHNQPQHFGDGTRLSIL.

This clonotype has just a few counts. The gene calls are TRBV6-1 and TRBJ1-3, with D tentatively TRBD1 (5 bases). Germline loops: CDR1 MNHNS, CDR2 SASEGT. Deletions cut 4 bases from V and 4 bases from J, with 14 bases between. The CDR3 extends over 15 amino acids. The CDR3: CASSATGVRGNTIYF. CDR3 coding DNA: TGTGCCAGCAGTGCCACGGGGGTCAGGGGAAACACCATATATTTT.

This clonotype was counted at least ten times. The chain uses TRBV24-1 and TRBJ2-7, with 12 bases lining up with TRBD2. Germline CDR1 KGHDR, CDR2 SFDVKD. The CDR3 loop spans 17 amino acids. V dropped 4 bases and J dropped 4; count of bases not matched to a gene: 10. The CDR3 nucleotides are TGTGCCACCAGTGACTCGGCTAGCGGGAGGGACGGTTACGAGCAGTACTTC. It yields the protein CATSDSASGRDGYEQYF.

This clonotype was seen at least ten times. The rearrangement links TRBV4-1 to TRBJ2-3; tentative D call: TRBD1 (8 bases). Per germline, CDR1 MGHRA and CDR2 YSYEKL. V lost 0 bases and J 1 base, leaving 14 bases between the germline ends. This CDR3 comprises 17 residues. CDR3 DNA: TGCGCCAGCAGCCAAGATCGGACAGGGAGGGGCACAGATACGCAGTATTTT. Encoded protein: CASSQDRTGRGTDTQYF.

In regard to this clonotype: Possible read error: a much larger clone is one base away. This rearrangement joins TRBV12-3 or TRBV12-4 to TRBJ1-5; D remains unclear. The CDR3 has 18 residues. In DNA, the CDR3 is TGTGCCCGCAGTTTAGATACAAAGACCTTGGATAGCAATCAGCCCCAGCATTTT. It encodes CARSLDTKTLDSNQPQHF.

The sample holds a few counts of this clonotype. V usage is TRBV20-1 and J usage is TRBJ2-1; a weak D match, TRBD1 (6 bases). Germline values: CDR1 DFQATT, CDR2 SNEGSKA (reference sequence). This CDR3 is built from 13 residues. Trimming took 3 bases from V and 7 from J, leaving 13 bases between them. Here the CDR3 reads CSARSGVENEQFF. The CDR3 DNA sequence: TGCAGTGCTAGGTCAGGGGTGGAAAATGAGCAGTTCTTC.

This clonotype was recorded a few times. The rearrangement uses TRBV12-3 or TRBV12-4 and TRBJ2-1; no clear D gene. V was shortened by 6 bases and J by 6 bases, with 9 bases between the two germline ends. CDR3 size: 12 residues. The CDR3 DNA reads TGTGCCAGCAGCTTGTTTCTCAATGAGCAGTTCTTC. Its translation: CASSLFLNEQFF.

The chain couples TRBV3-1 to TRBJ2-1; TRBD1 aligns across 7 bases. Per the germline V gene, CDR1 is LGHDT and CDR2 is YNNKEL (reference sequence). The CDR3 spans 15 residues. Trimming took 3 bases from V and 9 from J; bases not matched to a gene: 11. The CDR3 is CASSHSGQVMLEQFF. The CDR3 nucleotides read TGTGCCAGCAGCCATTCAGGACAGGTTATGCTTGAGCAGTTCTTC.

Only a few counts were recorded for this clonotype. V usage is TRBV2 and J usage is TRBJ2-5, with 8 bases aligning to TRBD2. The CDR3 runs 15 residues. Germline CDR1 is SNHLY and CDR2 is FYNNEI. V shed 4 bases, J shed 5 bases, and the junction held 9 bases outside the gene matches. The CDR3 DNA is TGTGCCAGCAGTGTTCAAGCGGGGGTTTTGGAGACCCAGTACTTC. Residues: CASSVQAGVLETQYF.

V usage is TRBV7-2 and J usage is TRBJ2-7; 8 bases match TRBD1. The CDR3 loop spans 14 amino acids. The germline gives CDR1 SGHTA, CDR2 FQGNSA. The V and J ends lost 5 bases and 5 bases, in that order; junction bases with no gene match: 8. CDR3 coding DNA: TGTGCCAGCAGCCCCAGACAGGGGTTCAACGAGCAGTACTTC. The encoded protein is CASSPRQGFNEQYF.

The CDR3 here is CASSLPEASAEAFF. In nucleotides, the CDR3 is TGCGCCAGCAGCCTGCCGGAGGCCTCGGCTGAAGCTTTCTTT. The chain recombines TRBV5-1 with TRBJ1-1; D is uncertain. The V end was cut by 4 bases, the J end by 6 bases, with 16 bases between. The length of the CDR3 is 14 residues. Germline V CDR1 and CDR2: SGHRS, YFSETQ.

The chain is built from TRBV20-1 and TRBJ2-7, with TRBD1 matching over 11 bases. In germline, CDR1 is DFQATT, CDR2 SNEGSKA (reference sequence). V lost 5 bases to trimming and J lost 5 bases; unmatched junction nucleotides: 8. The CDR3 sequence is 14 residues long. CDR3 loop: CSALLPGQGDEQYF. The CDR3, as DNA: TGCAGTGCTTTATTGCCGGGACAGGGGGACGAGCAGTACTTC.

This clonotype was found a few times. The chain couples TRBV4-3 to TRBJ2-7; D may be TRBD2 (6 bases). Trimming removed 3 bases at V and 4 bases at J, with 16 bases between. Germline CDR1 reads LGHNA; CDR2 reads YSLEER. CDR3 length: 15 residues. Here the CDR3 DNA reads TGCGCCAGCAGCCAGATGGGGGGAAGAGGGTACGAGCAGTACTTC. The encoded protein is CASSQMGGRGYEQYF.

V gene TRBV4-1 combines with J gene TRBJ2-1, with 10 bases matching TRBD2. Germline loops: CDR1 MGHRA, CDR2 YSYEKL. With 2 bases clipped from V and 4 bases from J, the junction kept 5 bases outside the gene matches. CDR3 length equals 16 residues. The CDR3, as DNA: TGCGCCAGCAGCCAACAGAGCGGGAGGGGTTACAATGAGCAGTTCTTC. It translates to CASSQQSGRGYNEQFF.

The chain employs TRBV6-1 and TRBJ2-1; 8 bases line up with TRBD2. J was trimmed by 7 bases and V by 6 bases; bases with no gene match: 8. There are 14 residues in the CDR3. CDR1 and CDR2 (germline): MNHNS, SASEGT. The CDR3 sequence: CASSRQRERNEQFF. The CDR3, as DNA: TGTGCCAGCAGCCGGCAGCGGGAGAGGAATGAGCAGTTCTTC.

This clonotype was seen more than once but under ten times. The V call is TRBV7-9, the J call TRBJ2-4; the match to TRBD1 covers 9 bases. With 7 bases clipped from V and 4 bases from J, the junction kept 8 bases outside the gene matches. Germline CDR1 reads SEHNR; CDR2 reads FQNEAQ (reference sequence). The CDR3 runs to 15 residues. The CDR3 DNA reads TGTGCCAGCACCCTGACGGGGACAGGGAAAAACATTCAGTACTTC. Its translation: CASTLTGTGKNIQYF.

This clonotype was seen a few times. V and J are TRBV4-1 and TRBJ2-1; 10 positions agree with TRBD2. The CDR3 sequence is 17 residues long. Germline lookup yields CDR1 MGHRA and CDR2 YSYEKL. V shed 4 bases, J shed 1 base, and the junction held 7 bases outside the gene matches. The CDR3 protein is CASSRASSGRSYNEQFF. The CDR3 nucleotides are TGCGCCAGCAGCCGCGCCTCTAGCGGGAGATCCTACAATGAGCAGTTCTTC.

This rearrangement joins TRBV24-1 to TRBJ2-1; 12 bases are a match to TRBD2. CDR3 length: 18 amino acids. The trim removed 3 bases at V and 8 bases at J, leaving 13 bases unmatched. Germline V gene lookup returns CDR1 KGHDR and CDR2 SFDVKD. CDR3 sequence: CATSDPGLAGSFVDEQFF. The CDR3 DNA sequence: TGTGCCACCAGTGATCCCGGACTAGCGGGATCCTTCGTTGATGAGCAGTTCTTC.

V and J are TRBV11-2 and TRBJ2-5; TRBD1 might be the D (5 bases). Germline V gene lookup returns CDR1 SGHAT and CDR2 FQNNGV. The CDR3 sequence is 14 residues long. V lost 1 base and J lost 4, with 10 bases in between. CDR3: CASSLVGARETQYF. CDR3 sequence (DNA): TGTGCCAGCAGCTTAGTAGGGGCCCGAGAGACCCAGTACTTC.